Below are 22 T cell receptor beta chains sequenced from a single sample in a study of T cell repertoires in cytomegalovirus infection. TCRdb re-called the reads through MiXCR, storing one row per CDR3 protein. This sample yields about 71,000 distinct CDR3 sequences, of which around 20% are seen a single time; about 72% belongs to the top ten. The antigens of these receptors remain unknown. The specimen was CD8+ T cells from cultured PBMCs, collected from culture after CMV antigen stimulation. Every receptor here comes from a human donor in good health (CMV status not recorded). Some clones in this sample may be carry-over from other donors' samples.

There are many counts of this clonotype. V is TRBV28 and J is TRBJ2-2; D may match TRBD1 or TRBD2 (5 bases each). Per the germline V gene, CDR1 is MDHEN and CDR2 is SYDVKM. The CDR3 extends over 15 amino acids. Trimming took 8 bases from V and 6 from J, leaving 19 bases between them. The CDR3 sequence is CASSLSGGVAGELFF. The CDR3 DNA follows: TGTGCCAGCTCTCTTAGTGGGGGAGTTGCCGGGGAGCTGTTTTTT.

This clonotype was seen ten or more times. The chain couples TRBV12-3 or TRBV12-4 to TRBJ1-6; weak D call: TRBD1 (6 bases). The CDR3 extends over 14 amino acids. Trimming left V 5 bases short and J 5 bases short, with 10 bases between. DNA for the CDR3: TGTGCCAGCAGTCCCAGGGGCAATAATTCACCCCTCCACTTT. It specifies CASSPRGNNSPLHF.

This clonotype appeared once. The CDR3 DNA reads as TGCGCCAGCAGCCATTGGACGGGCGGACGGGATAAACTGTTTTTT. Its protein is CASSHWTGGRDKLFF. V usage is TRBV4-1 and J usage is TRBJ1-4; D uncertain. This CDR3 is built from 15 residues. The ends were cut back, 3 bases at V and 11 bases at J, with 19 bases in the middle. The germline gives CDR1 MGHRA, CDR2 YSYEKL.

The chain carries TRBV4-3 and TRBJ1-3; 10 bases line up with TRBD1. The CDR3 length is 15 residues. Germline loops: CDR1 LGHNA, CDR2 YSLEER. The V gene end was trimmed by 4 bases and the J gene end by 2 bases; junction bases not matched to a gene: 2. The chain's CDR3 is CASSPGTGAGNTIYF. In DNA, the CDR3 is TGCGCCAGCAGCCCCGGGACAGGGGCTGGAAACACCATATATTTT.

This sequence joins TRBV7-9 and TRBJ1-1; possible D gene TRBD1, 5 bases. Per the germline V gene, CDR1 is SEHNR and CDR2 is FQNEAQ (reference sequence). The CDR3 has 12 amino acids. Trimming took 3 bases from V and 3 from J, leaving 5 bases between them. CDR3 protein: CASSFRDTEAFF. In DNA, the CDR3 is TGTGCCAGCAGCTTCAGGGACACTGAAGCTTTCTTT. The variable domain in full, completed from reference TRBV7-9 and TRBJ1-1, reads DTGVSQNPRHKITKRGQNVTFRCDPISEHNRLYWYRQTLGQGPEFLTYFQNEAQLEKSRLLSDRFSAERPKGSFSTLEIQRTEQGDSAMYLCASSFRDTEAFFGQGTRLTVV.

There are a few counts of this clonotype. The V call is TRBV5-6, the J call TRBJ1-1; weak D call: TRBD1 (5 bases). Germline assignment: CDR1 SGHDT and CDR2 YYEEEE. The CDR3 is 12 amino acids. V was pared by 4 bases and J by 7 bases, with 11 bases between. The CDR3 reads CASSADRLEAFF. As DNA, the CDR3 is TGTGCCAGCAGCGCCGACAGACTTGAAGCTTTCTTT.

This clonotype was seen at least ten times. The chain links TRBV7-9 to TRBJ2-3, with D uncertain. CDR1 SEHNR and CDR2 FQNEAQ come from the germline V gene (reference sequence). The CDR3 sequence is 15 residues long. Trimming removed 2 bases at V and 0 bases at J, with 9 bases between. In nucleotides, the CDR3 is TGTGCCAGCAGCTTACCCCGGCCTAGCACAGATACGCAGTATTTT. Protein: CASSLPRPSTDTQYF. Filled out from reference TRBV7-9 and TRBJ2-3, the complete variable domain reads DTGVSQNPRHKITKRGQNVTFRCDPISEHNRLYWYRQTLGQGPEFLTYFQNEAQLEKSRLLSDRFSAERPKGSFSTLEIQRTEQGDSAMYLCASSLPRPSTDTQYFGPGTRLTVL.

This clonotype was counted only a few times. The chain couples TRBV19 to TRBJ1-5; TRBD1 might be the D (5 bases). The V gene lost 6 bases and the J gene lost 3 bases, with 12 bases spanning the gap. The CDR3 is 14 amino acids. CDR1 and CDR2 from the germline V gene are LNHDA and SQIVND (reference sequence). For the CDR3, the DNA is TGTGCCAGTAGCCCTGACAGATACAATCAGCCCCAGCATTTT. Protein sequence: CASSPDRYNQPQHF.

For the CDR3, the DNA is TGTGCCAGCAGCCCTGCCCCGTCCGGGACATTTAATGAGCAGTTCTTC. This encodes CASSPAPSGTFNEQFF. The chain combines TRBV27 with TRBJ2-1; tentatively, D is TRBD1 (6 bases). V was cut by 6 bases and J by 7 bases, with 22 bases left in between. Germline CDR1 MNHEY, CDR2 SMNVEV (reference sequence). The CDR3 spans 16 residues.

The chain is built from TRBV29-1 and TRBJ2-7; a possible D gene is TRBD1 (5 bases). The V end lost 4 bases, the J end lost 2 bases, and 12 bases lay between the germline ends. Per germline, CDR1 SQVTM and CDR2 ANQGSEA. CDR3 length: 13 residues. CDR3 DNA: TGCAGCGTTGCCGTTGCAGGGACCTACGAGCAGTACTTC. Protein sequence: CSVAVAGTYEQYF.

The chain combines TRBV27 with TRBJ2-7; D gene uncertain. V lost 8 bases to trimming and J lost 3 bases, with 8 bases between them. CDR1 and CDR2 from the germline V gene are MNHEY and SMNVEV (reference sequence). The CDR3 covers 11 residues. In nucleotides, the CDR3 is TGTGCCAGCCGGCAGTACTACGAGCAGTACTTC. The encoded protein is CASRQYYEQYF.

This clonotype was counted only a few times. V and J are TRBV4-2 and TRBJ2-1; 12 bases are shared with TRBD2. V shed 4 bases and J 3 bases; nucleotides not matched to a gene: 4. Looked up from germline, CDR1 is LGHNA and CDR2 is YNFKEQ. CDR3 size: 16 residues. Here the CDR3 reads CASSPRTSGNYNEQFF. The CDR3 coding sequence is TGTGCCAGCAGCCCCCGGACTAGCGGGAACTACAATGAGCAGTTCTTC.

In its sample, this clonotype was seen many times. CDR3 DNA: TGTGCCAGCAGTTTAAGTGCGGGGGGGTTCGATGAGCAGTTCTTC. Translating gives CASSLSAGGFDEQFF. The chain joins TRBV27 to TRBJ2-1; 9 nucleotides line up with TRBD2. The CDR3 loop spans 15 amino acids. Germline CDR1 and CDR2: MNHEY and SMNVEV (reference sequence). J lost 8 bases, V lost 2 bases, and 7 bases had no gene match.

V is TRBV4-1 and J is TRBJ2-7, with D unresolved. The V end lost 0 bases, the J end lost 3 bases, and 9 bases lay between the germline ends. Germline-derived CDR1 and CDR2 are MGHRA and YSYEKL. This CDR3 is built from 14 residues. The CDR3 is CASSQDSLLYEQYF. CDR3 DNA: TGCGCCAGCAGCCAAGATAGCCTACTCTACGAGCAGTACTTC.

This clonotype was observed a few times. This rearrangement joins TRBV5-4 to TRBJ2-7, with D possibly being TRBD1 (5 bases). CDR3 length: 13 amino acids. V lost 4 bases to trimming and J lost 5 bases, with 13 bases between them. Germline V gene lookup returns CDR1 SGHNT and CDR2 YYREEE (reference sequence). The CDR3 is CASSGGPGNEQYF. In DNA form, the CDR3 reads TGTGCCAGCAGCGGTGGTCCAGGGAACGAGCAGTACTTC.

This clonotype was counted a few times. This chain joins TRBV6-1 and TRBJ1-5, with TRBD1 matching 8 bases. The CDR3 spans 15 residues. Germline V gives CDR1 MNHNS, CDR2 SASEGT. Losses at the gene ends were 8 bases for V and 1 base for J; bases not matched to a gene: 7. The CDR3 is CASSPRGLSNQPQHF. The DNA of the CDR3 is TGTGCCAGCTCCCCCAGGGGGCTAAGCAATCAGCCCCAGCATTTT.

The chain is built from TRBV7-8 and TRBJ2-7; a weak D match, TRBD1 (5 bases). The CDR3 length is 13 residues. Trimming stripped 0 bases from V and 4 bases from J, with 7 bases between. The germline V gene encodes CDR1 SGHVS and CDR2 FQNEAQ. As DNA, the CDR3 is TGTGCCAGCAGCTTAGCACAGGAATACGAGCAGTACTTC. It is translated as CASSLAQEYEQYF.

The rearrangement uses TRBV5-1 and TRBJ2-2; TRBD2 agrees at 14 bases. Germline V gene data show CDR1 as SGHRS and CDR2 as YFSETQ. CDR3 size: 17 residues. The ends lost 4 bases at V and 6 bases at J; junction bases unmatched: 8. CDR3 DNA: TGCGCCAGCAGCCCAGGGACTAGCGGGGGATTTTCCGGGGAGCTGTTTTTT. Translated, it gives CASSPGTSGGFSGELFF.

The V and J genes are TRBV7-9 and TRBJ1-2; 9 positions match TRBD1. Germline V gene sequence: CDR1 SEHNR, CDR2 FQNEAQ (reference sequence). The CDR3 runs 13 residues. Unmatched junction bases numbered 3, after V lost 4 bases and J lost 6 bases. The CDR3 region is CASSSGQGNGYTF. In nucleotides, the CDR3 is TGTGCCAGCAGCTCGGGACAGGGAAATGGCTACACCTTC.

The chain uses TRBV28 and TRBJ2-7; D not resolved. In germline, CDR1 is MDHEN, CDR2 SYDVKM. Trimming took 7 bases from V and 0 from J, leaving 7 bases between them. The CDR3 runs 12 residues. CDR3 nucleotides: TGTGCCAGCAAGCCCAGCTCCTACGAGCAGTACTTC. Residues: CASKPSSYEQYF.

The chain couples TRBV7-8 to TRBJ1-1; maybe TRBD1 (5 bases). Trimming pared 5 bases from V and 5 bases from J, leaving 18 bases between. The CDR3 runs to 15 residues. The germline gives CDR1 SGHVS, CDR2 FQNEAQ. The CDR3 loop reads CASSTRQRGKTEAFF. For the CDR3, the DNA is TGTGCCAGCAGCACCAGACAGAGAGGGAAAACTGAAGCTTTCTTT.

The rearrangement links TRBV20-1 to TRBJ2-5; D remains ambiguous. This CDR3 has 10 residues. The germline V gene encodes CDR1 DFQATT and CDR2 SNEGSKA (reference sequence). The V and J ends lost 2 bases and 4 bases respectively, with 2 bases between them. The CDR3 protein is CSARRETQYF. CDR3 nucleotide sequence: TGCAGTGCTAGAAGAGAGACCCAGTACTTC.